This T cell receptor beta chain was recovered during a study of T cells in Graves' hyperthyroidism and ophthalmopathy. Amplified TCR beta CDR3 regions came from RNA transcripts. In the first-round RT-PCR of the TCR CDR3, the HTBI primer set was used. TCRdb re-derived calls from the multiplex PCR reads in MiXCR, one entry per CDR3 protein. The data show about 380,000 distinct CDR3 sequences, roughly 15% seen once. General study results and limits: Most expanded thyroid clonotypes above 0.001 recurred in blood.

The CDR3 has 10 residues. Per the germline V gene, CDR1 is DFQATT and CDR2 is SNEGSKA (reference sequence). This clonotype has at least ten counts. The target antigen is unknown. Researchers barred patients who had uncontrolled infection, other autoimmune disease, pregnancy or lactation. For the diagnoses, clinical symptoms, serum thyroxine and TRAb, thyroid ultrasound and orbital computed tomography were used. Sequencing was done on a sample of blood. The receptor comes from a woman younger than 45 with Graves' ophthalmopathy. V gene TRBV20-1 combines with J gene TRBJ1-2; no firm D call. The CDR3 is CSPPDYGYTF. For the CDR3, the DNA is TGCAGCCCCCCGGACTATGGCTACACCTTC.